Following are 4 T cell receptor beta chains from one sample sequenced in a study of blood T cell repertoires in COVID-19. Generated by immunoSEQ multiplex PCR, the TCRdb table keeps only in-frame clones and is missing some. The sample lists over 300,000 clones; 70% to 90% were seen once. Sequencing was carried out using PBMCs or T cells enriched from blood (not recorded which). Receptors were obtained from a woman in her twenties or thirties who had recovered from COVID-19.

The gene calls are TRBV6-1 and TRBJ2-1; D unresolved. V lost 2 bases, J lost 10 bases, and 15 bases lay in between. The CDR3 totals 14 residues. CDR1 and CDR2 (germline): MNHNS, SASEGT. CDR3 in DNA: TGTGCCAGCAGTGAAAGCCCCATTCCCATAGAGCAGTTCTTC. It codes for CASSESPIPIEQFF.

This CDR3 reads CASRRTSGGEQFF. CDR3 DNA sequence: TGTGCCAGCAGGAGGACTAGCGGGGGCGAGCAGTTCTTC. This chain uses TRBV6-4 with TRBJ2-1, with 13 bases lining up with TRBD2. The germline V gene encodes CDR1 MRHNA and CDR2 SNTAGT. The CDR3 consists of 13 residues. J lost 10 bases, V lost 6 bases, and 3 bases had no gene match.

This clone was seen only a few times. CDR3 sequence: CASSDKLLGGYGYTF. In DNA, the CDR3 is TGTGCCAGCAGCGACAAATTACTAGGGGGCTATGGCTACACCTTC. The rearrangement uses TRBV9 and TRBJ1-2, with D tentatively TRBD1 (6 bases). The CDR3 contains 15 residues. The V gene lost 3 bases and the J gene lost 4 bases, with 16 bases spanning the gap. Germline CDR1 is SGDLS and CDR2 is YYNGEE. The full variable domain, rest sourced from reference TRBV9 and TRBJ1-2, is DSGVTQTPKHLITATGQRVTLRCSPRSGDLSVYWYQQSLDQGLQFLIQYYNGEERAKGNILERFSAQQFPDLHSELNLSSLELGDSALYFCASSDKLLGGYGYTFGSGTRLTVV.

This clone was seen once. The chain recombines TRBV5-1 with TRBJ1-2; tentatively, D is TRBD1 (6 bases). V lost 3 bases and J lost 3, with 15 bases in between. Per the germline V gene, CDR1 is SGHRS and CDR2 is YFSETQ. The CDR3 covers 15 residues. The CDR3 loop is CASSSQGRGDYGYTF. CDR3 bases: TGCGCCAGCAGCTCGCAGGGGAGAGGGGACTATGGCTACACCTTC. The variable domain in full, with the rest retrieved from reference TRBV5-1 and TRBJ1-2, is KAGVTQTPRYLIKTRGQQVTLSCSPISGHRSVSWYQQTPGQGLQFLFEYFSETQRNKGNFPGRFSGRQFSNSRSEMNVSTLELGDSALYLCASSSQGRGDYGYTFGSGTRLTVV.